This T cell receptor beta chain was identified during a study of shared clonotypes between healthy human individuals. General study results and limits: Non-shared clonotypes were found to have lower generation probabilities than the clonotypes that were shared by all four of the sorted-subset donors.

V was shortened by 2 bases and J by 1 base, with 7 bases between the two germline ends. The CDR3 runs 14 residues. Germline loops: CDR1 MDHEN, CDR2 SYDVKM. Profiled with immunoSEQ multiplex PCR; TCRdb holds only in-frame clones, not every one. The sample holds around 560,000 clones; roughly 95% are singletons and the top ten take 0.095% to 0.14%. Concerning this clone: What it binds is unknown.

As defined, naive CD8 cells were CD45RO-negative and positively selected for CCR7, with terminally differentiated effector memory CD45RA+ cells excluded. The receptor's source is a woman aged 25 to 39 in good health. Sequencing was performed on naive CD8+ T cells sorted from blood. The chain carries TRBV28 and TRBJ2-3; D is undetermined. The CDR3 DNA sequence: TGTGCCAGCAGTTTAGCGGACGGCACAGATACGCAGTATTTT. It codes for CASSLADGTDTQYF. Combining the CDR3 with reference TRBV28 and TRBJ2-3 gives the whole variable domain DVKVTQSSRYLVKRTGEKVFLECVQDMDHENMFWYRQDPGLGLRLIYFSYDVKMKEKGDIPEGYSVSREKKERFSLILESASTNQTSMYLCASSLADGTDTQYFGPGTRLTVL.